A single sample is the source of the 21 T cell receptor beta chains below, sequenced in a study of T cell repertoires in cytomegalovirus infection. These receptors are not linked to any known antigen. TCRdb independently ran MiXCR on the reads; one entry per CDR3 protein. The top ten clones hold approximately 13% of a sample with roughly 350,000 distinct CDR3 sequences, about 32% of them seen once. Material: cultured PBMCs, obtained from culture after CMV antigen stimulation. These receptors all come from a human donor in good health (CMV status not recorded). Some clones in this sample may be carry-over from other donors' samples.

The J gene is TRBJ1-5, the V gene TRBV3-1, with D unclear. There are 16 residues in the CDR3. V was trimmed by 0 bases and J by 6 bases, leaving 15 bases between them. Germline-derived CDR1 and CDR2 are LGHDT and YNNKEL (reference sequence). The CDR3 spells CASSQDSFPLGQPQHF. CDR3 DNA: TGTGCCAGCAGCCAAGATTCTTTTCCGCTAGGTCAGCCCCAGCATTTT.

This clonotype was detected a few times. CDR3 nucleotides: TGTGCCAGCAGCTTATCTGCCACCGGGGAGCTGTTTTTT. Amino acid sequence: CASSLSATGELFF. The rearrangement joins TRBV7-8 to TRBJ2-2; D ambiguous. The CDR3 is 13 residues long. V was cut by 2 bases and J by 4 bases, with 5 bases left in between. From germline, CDR1 is SGHVS and CDR2 FQNEAQ.

V usage is TRBV4-3 and J usage is TRBJ1-5; D ambiguous. CDR1 is LGHNA, CDR2 YSLEER, per germline. The V and J ends lost 0 bases and 4 bases respectively, with 13 bases between them. This CDR3 comprises 16 residues. CDR3 residues: CASSQDSMGKNQPQHF. The CDR3 DNA sequence: TGCGCCAGCAGCCAAGATTCGATGGGGAAAAATCAGCCCCAGCATTTT.

The gene calls are TRBV24-1 and TRBJ2-3; TRBD1 matches 7 bases. The V gene's germline CDR1 is KGHDR and CDR2 SFDVKD. The length of the CDR3 is 14 residues. Trimming at V came to 3 bases and at J to 4 bases, leaving 3 bases not matched to a gene. Written as DNA, the CDR3 is TGTGCCACCAGTGATGCCACAGGGGCAGATACGCAGTATTTT. Amino acids: CATSDATGADTQYF.

The genes are TRBV6-2 or TRBV6-3 and TRBJ2-1; unclear D gene. With 7 bases removed from V and 4 bases from J, the gap between germline ends came to 14 bases. This CDR3 has 14 amino acids. The germline CDR1 and CDR2 sequences are MNHEY and SVGEGT. The CDR3 region is CASTPIASYNEQFF. In DNA, the CDR3 is TGTGCCAGCACCCCGATCGCCTCTTACAATGAGCAGTTCTTC.

This clonotype was seen a few times. CDR3: CASRVAGSDTQYF. The CDR3 region has the DNA TGTGCCAGCAGAGTAGCAGGCAGCGATACGCAGTATTTT. The chain uses TRBV7-3 and TRBJ2-3; D is undetermined. The CDR3 has 13 amino acids. Germline V gene lookup returns CDR1 SGHTA and CDR2 FQGTGA. V was shortened by 6 bases and J by 6 bases, with 13 bases between the two germline ends. The variable domain in full, completed from reference TRBV7-3 and TRBJ2-3, reads GAGVSQTPSNKVTEKGKYVELRCDPISGHTALYWYRQSLGQGPEFLIYFQGTGAADDSGLPNDRFFAVRPEGSVSTLKIQRTERGDSAVYLCASRVAGSDTQYFGPGTRLTVL.

This clonotype has more than one count but fewer than ten. The genes are TRBV6-1 and TRBJ2-2; 9 bases match TRBD2. This CDR3 is 15 amino acids long. Trimming removed 8 bases from V and 7 bases from J; junction bases left unmatched: 11. The germline V gene has CDR1 MNHNS and CDR2 SASEGT. The CDR3 DNA reads as TGTGCCAGCGGCTCCGCTAGCGGGACCGGCGGGGAGCTGTTTTTT. It is translated as CASGSASGTGGELFF.

V is TRBV24-1 and J is TRBJ1-2; unclear D gene. Germline values: CDR1 KGHDR, CDR2 SFDVKD. V lost 9 bases to trimming and J lost 0 bases, with 10 bases between them. The CDR3 is 13 residues long. The CDR3 is CATSAEANYGYTF. In nucleotides, the CDR3 is TGTGCCACCTCGGCGGAAGCTAACTATGGCTACACCTTC.

This chain's CDR3 is CSVLSWAGELFF. DNA for the CDR3: TGCAGCGTCCTGAGTTGGGCCGGGGAGCTGTTTTTT. The chain recombines TRBV29-1 with TRBJ2-2, with D unclear. Per the germline V gene, CDR1 is SQVTM and CDR2 is ANQGSEA. Trimming removed 6 bases at V and 6 bases at J, with 11 bases between. The CDR3 is made up of 12 amino acids.

This clonotype came up a few times. The chain joins TRBV7-2 to TRBJ2-7; D possibly uses TRBD1 or TRBD2 (5 bases each). CDR3 length: 14 amino acids. V dropped 5 bases and J dropped 2 bases, with 13 bases sitting between them. Germline CDR1 reads SGHTA; CDR2 reads FQGNSA. CDR3 nucleotide sequence: TGTGCCAGCAGCCAGGAACGGGGCCCCTACGAGCAGTACTTC. It encodes CASSQERGPYEQYF.

V is TRBV19 and J is TRBJ2-2, with 7 positions matching TRBD2. V was pared by 3 bases and J by 5 bases, with 6 bases of the junction left unmatched. The CDR3 is made up of 15 amino acids. CDR1 LNHDA and CDR2 SQIVND come from the germline V gene (reference sequence). CDR3 protein: CASSIGGSFTGELFF. The CDR3 bases are TGTGCCAGTAGTATCGGCGGGAGTTTTACCGGGGAGCTGTTTTTT.

The CDR3 is CASSLRRGTEAFF. CDR3 coding DNA: TGTGCCAGCAGTTTGAGGAGGGGTACTGAAGCTTTCTTT. This chain joins TRBV12-3 or TRBV12-4 and TRBJ1-1; possibly TRBD1 for D (5 bases). This CDR3 region has 13 residues. Trimming pared 3 bases from V and 5 bases from J, leaving 10 bases between.

V and J are TRBV15 and TRBJ2-7, with 7 bases lining up with TRBD1. The germline V gene encodes CDR1 LNHNV and CDR2 YYDKDF (reference sequence). The CDR3 consists of 16 residues. Trimming at V came to 3 bases and at J to 0 bases, leaving 8 bases not matched to a gene. This CDR3 is CATSRDPRGPSYEQYF. The CDR3 DNA sequence: TGTGCCACCAGCAGGGATCCTAGGGGGCCCTCCTACGAGCAGTACTTC. The whole variable domain, remainder taken from reference TRBV15 and TRBJ2-7, is DAMVIQNPRYQVTQFGKPVTLSCSQTLNHNVMYWYQQKSSQAPKLLFHYYDKDFNNEADTPDNFQSRRPNTSFCFLDIRSPGLGDTAMYLCATSRDPRGPSYEQYFGPGTRLTVT.

The genes are TRBV19 and TRBJ1-3; D might be TRBD1 (5 bases). Deletions cut 5 bases from V and 0 bases from J, with 8 bases between. The CDR3 has 14 residues. CDR1 is LNHDA, CDR2 SQIVND, per germline (reference sequence). CDR3 nucleotides: TGTGCCAGTAGTGCCGGGGCCTCTGGAAACACCATATATTTT. Its translation: CASSAGASGNTIYF.

The gene calls are TRBV4-3 and TRBJ1-5, with D tentatively TRBD1 (6 bases). The CDR3 length is 14 residues. V was clipped by 0 bases and J by 5 bases, with 8 bases between them. Germline lookup yields CDR1 LGHNA and CDR2 YSLEER. CDR3 amino acids: CASSQERTDQPQHF. The CDR3 nucleotides are TGCGCCAGCAGCCAAGAGCGGACAGATCAGCCCCAGCATTTT.

The chain uses TRBV19 and TRBJ2-1, with a tentative D call TRBD1 (6 bases). CDR3 length: 15 amino acids. V lost 4 bases and J lost 3, with 13 bases in between. The germline CDR1 and CDR2 sequences are LNHDA and SQIVND (reference sequence). Written as DNA, the CDR3 is TGTGCCAGTAGTAACAGGGCACGAGACTACAATGAGCAGTTCTTC. Translated, it gives CASSNRARDYNEQFF.

The chain recombines TRBV29-1 with TRBJ2-3; D might be TRBD1 or TRBD2, each matching 5 bases. Looked up from germline, CDR1 is SQVTM and CDR2 is ANQGSEA. The CDR3 runs to 11 residues. The ends were cut back, 7 bases at V and 7 bases at J, with 12 bases in the middle. For the CDR3, the DNA is TGCAGCGAATCCGGGGCTAATACGCAGTATTTT. Translation: CSESGANTQYF.

This rearrangement joins TRBV12-3 or TRBV12-4 to TRBJ1-2; D is unresolved. The CDR3 is 15 residues long. Between the trimmed V and J ends, which lost 3 bases and 7 bases, there was a span of 18 bases. CDR3 loop: CASSFAGHPPFGYTF. CDR3 DNA sequence: TGTGCCAGCAGTTTCGCGGGCCATCCCCCCTTTGGCTACACCTTC.

The gene calls are TRBV28 and TRBJ2-2; D remains ambiguous. This CDR3 has 13 amino acids. Trimming took off 7 bases at V and 3 bases at J, with 9 bases between the two ends. Per the germline V gene, CDR1 is MDHEN and CDR2 is SYDVKM. The CDR3 is CASNPQYTGELFF. The CDR3 region has the DNA TGTGCCAGCAATCCACAATACACCGGGGAGCTGTTTTTT.

This rearrangement joins TRBV11-2 to TRBJ2-2, with D unresolved. The CDR3 spans 15 residues. V lost 2 bases to trimming and J lost 4 bases, with 11 bases between them. The germline V gene encodes CDR1 SGHAT and CDR2 FQNNGV. This chain's CDR3 is CASSLFRRATGELFF. The CDR3 DNA follows: TGTGCCAGCAGCTTATTTCGACGCGCCACCGGGGAGCTGTTTTTT.

This clonotype was counted at least ten times. V gene TRBV7-2 combines with J gene TRBJ2-3; D is possibly TRBD2 (7 bases). This CDR3 spans 11 amino acids. V was cut by 8 bases and J by 6 bases, with 9 bases left in between. Germline-derived CDR1 and CDR2 are SGHTA and FQGNSA. CDR3 protein: CASAGADTQYF. CDR3 nucleotides: TGTGCCAGCGCGGGGGCGGATACGCAGTATTTT.